Presented here are 18 T cell receptor beta chains from one specimen sequenced in a study of T cells after yellow fever vaccination. TCRdb called the 5' RACE reads again in MiXCR, with one record for every CDR3 protein. Altogether approximately 120,000 distinct CDR3 sequences are present, about 8.4% being singletons, with the ten largest covering 30% to 50%. The source was CD8+ T cells sorted from PBMCs, collected on the day of the yellow fever booster vaccination. These receptors all come from a man younger than 30 who received the YFV17D yellow fever vaccine.

This clonotype was observed at least ten times. This chain joins TRBV5-5 and TRBJ2-1; D not certain. Trimming shortened V by 0 bases and J by 12 bases, and 10 bases separated the two germline ends. The CDR3 contains 12 residues. CDR1 and CDR2 from the germline V gene are SGHKS and YYEKEE (reference sequence). The chain's CDR3 is CASSLAPRVQFF. The CDR3 nucleotides are TGTGCCAGCAGCTTGGCGCCTAGGGTGCAGTTCTTC.

This clonotype was recorded a few times. This chain uses TRBV29-1 with TRBJ1-1, with D possibly TRBD1 on 6 matching bases. The CDR3 is made up of 14 amino acids. CDR1 SQVTM and CDR2 ANQGSEA come from the germline V gene. The V end was cut by 3 bases, the J end by 4 bases, with 15 bases between. The CDR3: CSVESMRGGTEAFF. CDR3 in DNA: TGCAGCGTTGAGAGTATGAGGGGGGGCACTGAAGCTTTCTTT. Together with reference TRBV29-1 and TRBJ1-1, the CDR3 gives the full variable domain: SAVISQKPSRDICQRGTSLTIQCQVDSQVTMMFWYRQQPGQSLTLIATANQGSEATYESGFVIDKFPISRPNLTFSTLTVSNMSPEDSSIYLCSVESMRGGTEAFFGQGTRLTVV.

The CDR3 here is CASSFYSPYGEQFF. The CDR3 DNA reads TGTGCCAGCAGTTTTTATTCTCCCTATGGCGAGCAGTTCTTC. V usage is TRBV27 and J usage is TRBJ2-1, with no clear D. The germline V gene has CDR1 MNHEY and CDR2 SMNVEV (reference sequence). CDR3 length: 14 amino acids. V lost 3 bases, J lost 10 bases, and 16 bases lay in between.

Remarks on this clonotype: One end of the junction does not line up with germline, which may come from a read error. This chain connects TRBV4-3 to TRBJ2-7; D not resolved. CDR3 size: 16 residues. CDR1 is LGHNA, CDR2 YSLEER, per germline. CDR3 coding DNA: TGCGCCAGCAGCCAAGATTCAGGTGCCTACTCCCACGAGCAGTACTTC. As protein: CASSQDSGAYSHEQYF.

In this sample, this clonotype turned up a few times. V usage is TRBV20-1 and J usage is TRBJ2-7; unclear D gene. The CDR3 runs 14 residues. V was shortened by 0 bases and J by 0 bases, with 9 bases between the two germline ends. In germline, CDR1 is DFQATT, CDR2 SNEGSKA (reference sequence). Here the CDR3 reads CSARESRASYEQYF. The CDR3 DNA reads as TGCAGTGCTAGAGAGTCACGGGCCTCCTACGAGCAGTACTTC.

This clonotype is termed medium-sized. The chain links TRBV29-1 to TRBJ2-2; 10 nucleotides line up with TRBD2. The CDR3 runs to 14 residues. From germline, CDR1 is SQVTM and CDR2 ANQGSEA. J gave up 3 bases and V 3 bases, and 1 base lay outside the gene matches. CDR3 sequence (DNA): TGCAGCGTTGACAGCGGGGGGGACACCGGGGAGCTGTTTTTT. Its protein is CSVDSGGDTGELFF.

This clonotype has at least ten counts. The chain is built from TRBV29-1 and TRBJ2-4, with D maybe TRBD1 (5 bases). The CDR3 has 14 residues. Germline V gene lookup returns CDR1 SQVTM and CDR2 ANQGSEA. The V and J ends lost 0 bases and 8 bases respectively, with 14 bases between them. This CDR3 reads CSVEENLRGDIQYF. CDR3 sequence (DNA): TGCAGCGTTGAAGAGAACTTAAGGGGTGACATTCAGTACTTC.

This clonotype was detected only a few times. One junction end disagrees with the germline gene, perhaps due to a read error. The chain recombines TRBV4-1 with TRBJ2-2; D gene uncertain. The CDR3 loop spans 14 amino acids. Germline CDR1 reads MGHRA; CDR2 reads YSYEKL. CDR3: CASSEDQVTGELFF. The CDR3 DNA is TGCGCCAGCAGCGAAGACCAGGTCACCGGGGAGCTGTTTTTT.

This clonotype was found a few times. The V gene is TRBV7-2, the J gene TRBJ2-3, with TRBD2 matching 12 bases. J lost 6 bases, V lost 5 bases, and 15 bases had no gene match. Germline V gene data show CDR1 as SGHTA and CDR2 as FQGNSA. The CDR3 is 18 residues long. The CDR3 bases are TGTGCCAGCAGCCACCCTCCTAGCGGGGGGGAGGGTGCGGATACGCAGTATTTT. Its protein is CASSHPPSGGEGADTQYF.

V is TRBV7-8 and J is TRBJ2-5; 7 bases line up with TRBD2. The V segment lost 3 bases and the J segment 1 base; nucleotides outside the gene matches: 11. Germline CDR1 reads SGHVS; CDR2 reads FQNEAQ. The CDR3 runs 17 residues. CDR3 region: CASSFLGLHITQETQYF. CDR3 DNA: TGTGCCAGCAGCTTTTTGGGACTACACATCACCCAAGAGACCCAGTACTTC.

A word on this clonotype: One base away lies a much larger clone, so this may be a sequencing read error. The V gene is TRBV19, the J gene TRBJ1-5; D not resolved. CDR3 length: 16 residues. In germline, CDR1 is LNHDA, CDR2 SQIVND (reference sequence). The CDR3 here is CASRQRSLDSNQPPHF. CDR3 nucleotide sequence: TGTGCCAGTAGACAAAGGTCGTTAGATAGCAATCAGCCCCCGCATTTT.

This clonotype came up once. The chain recombines TRBV5-6 with TRBJ2-1, with TRBD2 as a possible D gene (5 bases). This CDR3 is built from 14 residues. Germline CDR1 and CDR2: SGHDT and YYEEEE. Trimming removed 4 bases from V and 9 bases from J, with 17 bases in between. CDR3 protein: CASSPEGRHSEQFF. CDR3 bases: TGTGCCAGCAGCCCCGAGGGCCGCCACAGTGAGCAGTTCTTC. The complete variable domain, with remaining parts taken from reference TRBV5-6 and TRBJ2-1, reads DAGVTQSPTHLIKTRGQQVTLRCSPKSGHDTVSWYQQALGQGPQFIFQYYEEEERQRGNFPDRFSGHQFPNYSSELNVNALLLGDSALYLCASSPEGRHSEQFFGPGTRLTVL.

The sample holds a few counts of this clonotype. The chain has TRBV7-9 and TRBJ2-6, with unresolved D. Germline V CDR1 and CDR2: SEHNR, FQNEAQ (reference sequence). Trimming stripped 5 bases from V and 2 bases from J, with 10 bases between. The CDR3 is 15 amino acids. The CDR3 protein is CASSPVAAGANVLTF. In DNA, the CDR3 is TGTGCCAGCAGCCCCGTGGCGGCTGGGGCCAACGTCCTGACTTTC.

The rearrangement joins TRBV7-8 to TRBJ1-4, with D perhaps matching TRBD1 (5 bases). Germline loops: CDR1 SGHVS, CDR2 FQNEAQ. This CDR3 has 14 residues. V lost 5 bases to trimming and J lost 7 bases, with 14 bases between them. CDR3 in amino acids: CASSRTFGGEKLFF. For the CDR3, the DNA is TGTGCCAGCAGCCGGACGTTCGGGGGTGAAAAACTGTTTTTT.

This clonotype occurred many times. The chain combines TRBV11-2 with TRBJ1-6; a weak D match, TRBD1 (5 bases). Trimming removed 2 bases from V and 3 bases from J, with 20 bases in between. The CDR3 spans 19 residues. The germline CDR1 and CDR2 sequences are SGHAT and FQNNGV. The CDR3 spells CASSLCCFRRQYYNSPLHF. The CDR3 DNA follows: TGTGCCAGCAGCTTATGTTGTTTTAGAAGACAGTACTATAATTCACCCCTCCACTTT. Complete variable domain (other parts from reference TRBV11-2 and TRBJ1-6): EAGVAQSPRYKIIEKRQSVAFWCNPISGHATLYWYQQILGQGPKLLIQFQNNGVVDDSQLPKDRFSAERLKGVDSTLKIQPAKLEDSAVYLCASSLCCFRRQYYNSPLHFGNGTRLTVT.

In this sample, this clonotype turned up a few times. The V call is TRBV7-3, the J call TRBJ2-7; D not resolved. V lost 3 bases to trimming and J lost 2 bases, with 8 bases between them. The CDR3 contains 13 residues. Germline V gene data show CDR1 as SGHTA and CDR2 as FQGTGA. CDR3: CASSLTEAYEQYF. In nucleotides, the CDR3 is TGTGCCAGCAGCTTGACCGAGGCCTACGAGCAGTACTTC.

This clonotype was counted at least ten times. V and J are TRBV4-1 and TRBJ2-3, with 9 nucleotides matching TRBD2. Per germline, CDR1 MGHRA and CDR2 YSYEKL. This CDR3 spans 15 amino acids. Trimming at V came to 4 bases and at J to 2 bases, leaving 4 bases not matched to a gene. The CDR3 nucleotides are TGCGCCAGCAGCCTGACTAGCGGAACCACAGATACGCAGTATTTT. It codes for CASSLTSGTTDTQYF.

This rearrangement joins TRBV13 to TRBJ2-7; 7 bases match TRBD1. The CDR3 is made up of 15 amino acids. J was trimmed by 5 bases and V by 5 bases; bases with no gene match: 12. Germline V CDR1 and CDR2: PRHDT, FYEKMQ (reference sequence). The CDR3 spells CASSNTGTAFDEQYF. The CDR3, as DNA: TGTGCCAGCAGCAACACCGGGACAGCCTTTGACGAGCAGTACTTC.